Described below is a single TCR beta chain sequence and its context. The same CDR3 is also encoded by other DNA sequences in this sample. The data originate from a study of shared clonotypes between healthy human individuals. Overall study context: Three CD4 naive, three CD4 memory, two CD8 naive and one CD8 memory plate were used per donor.

From CD4+ cells came CD45RA+ naive and CD45RA-negative memory subsets. The V end was cut by 6 bases, the J end by 5 bases, with 10 bases between. This CDR3 spans 12 amino acids. Germline lookup yields CDR1 SNHLY and CDR2 FYNNEI. This table comes from immunoSEQ multiplex PCR, and its TCRdb copy is limited to in-frame clones, with some not included. The sample shows some 2,000,000 clones, roughly 95% of them seen only once. Sequenced material: naive CD4+ T cells sorted from blood. Specified subset: CD45RA+ positively selected. This TCR was sampled from a man aged 18 to 35 in good health. This sequence joins TRBV2 and TRBJ2-5, with a possible D match to TRBD2 (5 bases). CDR3 sequence reads: CASRLVGETQYF. DNA of the CDR3: TGTGCCAGCAGACTAGTGGGGGAGACCCAGTACTTC.